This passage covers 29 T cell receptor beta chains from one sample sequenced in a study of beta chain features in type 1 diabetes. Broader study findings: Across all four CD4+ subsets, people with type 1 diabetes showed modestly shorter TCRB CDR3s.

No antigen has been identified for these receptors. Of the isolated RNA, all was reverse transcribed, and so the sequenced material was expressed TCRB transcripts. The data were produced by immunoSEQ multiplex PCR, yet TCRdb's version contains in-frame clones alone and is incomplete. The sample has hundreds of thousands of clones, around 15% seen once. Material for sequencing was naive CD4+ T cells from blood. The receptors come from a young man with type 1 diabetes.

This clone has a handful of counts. CDR3 in DNA: TGTGCCAGCAGCCCCGTTGAGGGGACAGGGCCAGGTGAGCAGTTCTTC. Translated: CASSPVEGTGPGEQFF. V usage is TRBV27 and J usage is TRBJ2-1, with TRBD1 matching over 9 bases. CDR3 length equals 16 residues. The ends lost 6 bases at V and 9 bases at J; junction bases unmatched: 15. Germline V gene lookup returns CDR1 MNHEY and CDR2 SMNVEV (reference sequence).

CDR3 loop: CALRTGAKTLHF. Here the CDR3 DNA reads TGTGCCTTGCGGACAGGCGCGAAAACCCTCCACTTT. This rearrangement joins TRBV30 to TRBJ1-6; 7 bases match TRBD1. Germline-derived CDR1 and CDR2 are GTSNPN and SVGIG (reference sequence). The CDR3 consists of 12 residues. V was pared by 7 bases and J by 14 bases, with 11 bases of the junction left unmatched.

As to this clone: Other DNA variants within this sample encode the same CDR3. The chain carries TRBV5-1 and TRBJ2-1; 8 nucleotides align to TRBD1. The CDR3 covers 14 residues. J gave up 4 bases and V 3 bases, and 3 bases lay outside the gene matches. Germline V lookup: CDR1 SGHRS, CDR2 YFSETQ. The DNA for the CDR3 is TGCGCCAGCAGCTCCCAGGGGGCGTACAATGAGCAGTTCTTC. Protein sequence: CASSSQGAYNEQFF.

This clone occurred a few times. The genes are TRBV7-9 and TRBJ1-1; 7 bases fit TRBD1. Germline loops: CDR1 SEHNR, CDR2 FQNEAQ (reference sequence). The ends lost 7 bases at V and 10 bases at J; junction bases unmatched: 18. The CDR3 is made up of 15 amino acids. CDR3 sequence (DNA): TGTGCCAGCACCCCTAGTGGAACAGGGGTCCTCACAGCTTTCTTT. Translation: CASTPSGTGVLTAFF.

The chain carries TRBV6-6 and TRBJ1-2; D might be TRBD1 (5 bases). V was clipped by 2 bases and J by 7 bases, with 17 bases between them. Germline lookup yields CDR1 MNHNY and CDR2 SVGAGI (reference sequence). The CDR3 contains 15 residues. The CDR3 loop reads CASSYGSGGRGGYTF. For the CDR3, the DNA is TGTGCCAGCAGTTACGGTTCGGGCGGTAGGGGTGGCTACACCTTC.

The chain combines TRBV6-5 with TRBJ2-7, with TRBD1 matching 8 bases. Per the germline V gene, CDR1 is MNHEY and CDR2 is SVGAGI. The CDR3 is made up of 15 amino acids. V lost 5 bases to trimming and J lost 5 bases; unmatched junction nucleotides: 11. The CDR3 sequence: CASSHRRTGINEQYF. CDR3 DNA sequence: TGTGCCAGCAGTCATCGCCGGACAGGGATCAACGAGCAGTACTTC.

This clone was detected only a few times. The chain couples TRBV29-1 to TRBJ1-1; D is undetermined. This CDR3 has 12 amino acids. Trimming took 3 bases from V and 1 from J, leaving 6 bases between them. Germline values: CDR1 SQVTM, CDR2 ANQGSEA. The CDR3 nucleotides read TGCAGCGTTGAGGTCCGGAACACTGAAGCTTTCTTT. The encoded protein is CSVEVRNTEAFF.

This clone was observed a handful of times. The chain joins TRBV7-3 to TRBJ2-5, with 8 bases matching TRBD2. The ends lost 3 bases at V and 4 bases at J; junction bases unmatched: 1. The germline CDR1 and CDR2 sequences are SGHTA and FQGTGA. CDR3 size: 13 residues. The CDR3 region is CASSLTSVETQYF. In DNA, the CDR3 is TGTGCCAGCAGCTTGACTAGCGTAGAGACCCAGTACTTC.

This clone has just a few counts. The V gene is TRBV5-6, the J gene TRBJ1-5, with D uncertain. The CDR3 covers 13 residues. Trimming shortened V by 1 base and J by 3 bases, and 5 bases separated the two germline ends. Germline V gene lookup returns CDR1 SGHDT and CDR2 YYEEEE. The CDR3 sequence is CASSLWHNQPQHF. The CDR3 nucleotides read TGTGCCAGCAGCTTGTGGCACAATCAGCCCCAGCATTTT.

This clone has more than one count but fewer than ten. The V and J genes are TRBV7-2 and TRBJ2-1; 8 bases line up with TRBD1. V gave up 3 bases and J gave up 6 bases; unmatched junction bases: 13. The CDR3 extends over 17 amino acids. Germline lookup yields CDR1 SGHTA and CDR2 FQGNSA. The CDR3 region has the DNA TGTGCCAGCAGCTTTCGCGGGTGGCAGGGGGCAGGCAATGAGCAGTTCTTC. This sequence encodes CASSFRGWQGAGNEQFF. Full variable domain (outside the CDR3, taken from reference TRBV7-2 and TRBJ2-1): GAGVSQSPSNKVTEKGKDVELRCDPISGHTALYWYRQSLGQGLEFLIYFQGNSAPDKSGLPSDRFSAERTGGSVSTLTIQRTQQEDSAVYLCASSFRGWQGAGNEQFFGPGTRLTVL.

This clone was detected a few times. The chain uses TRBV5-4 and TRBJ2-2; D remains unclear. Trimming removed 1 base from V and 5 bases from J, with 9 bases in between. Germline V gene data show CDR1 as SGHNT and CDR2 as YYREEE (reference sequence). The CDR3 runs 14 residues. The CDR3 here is CASSLYIGTGELFF. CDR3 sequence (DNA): TGTGCCAGCAGCTTGTATATAGGGACCGGGGAGCTGTTTTTT.

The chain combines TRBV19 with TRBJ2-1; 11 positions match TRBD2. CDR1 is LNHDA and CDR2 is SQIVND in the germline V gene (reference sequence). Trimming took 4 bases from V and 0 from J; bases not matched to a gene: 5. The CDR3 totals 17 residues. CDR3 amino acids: CASSNRLAGTSYNEQFF. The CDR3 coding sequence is TGTGCCAGTAGTAATCGACTAGCGGGGACCTCCTACAATGAGCAGTTCTTC.

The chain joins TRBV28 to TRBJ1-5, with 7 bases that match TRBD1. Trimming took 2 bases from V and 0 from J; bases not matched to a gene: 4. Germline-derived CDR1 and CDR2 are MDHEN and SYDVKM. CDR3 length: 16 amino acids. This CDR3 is CASSLPGQYSNQPQHF. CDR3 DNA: TGTGCCAGCAGTTTACCGGGACAGTATAGCAATCAGCCCCAGCATTTT.

The CDR3 DNA sequence: TGTGCCAGCTCACGCGGGACGGGAGCGAACACCGGGGAGCTGTTTTTT. This codes for CASSRGTGANTGELFF. V usage is TRBV18 and J usage is TRBJ2-2; possible D gene TRBD2, 6 bases. V was trimmed by 4 bases and J by 0 bases, leaving 12 bases between them. The germline V gene has CDR1 KGHSH and CDR2 LQKENI. This CDR3 region has 16 residues.

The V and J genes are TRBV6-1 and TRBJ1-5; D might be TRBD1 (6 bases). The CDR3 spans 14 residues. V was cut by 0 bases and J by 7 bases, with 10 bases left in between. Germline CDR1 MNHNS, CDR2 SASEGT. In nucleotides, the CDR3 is TGTGCCAGCAGTGAAGCGGGGGCTAGGCAGCCCCAGCATTTT. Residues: CASSEAGARQPQHF.

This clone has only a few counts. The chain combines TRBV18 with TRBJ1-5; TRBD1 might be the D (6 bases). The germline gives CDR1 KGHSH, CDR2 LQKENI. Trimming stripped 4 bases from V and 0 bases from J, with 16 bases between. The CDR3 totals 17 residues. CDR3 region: CASSQRSRGDSNQPQHF. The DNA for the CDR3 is TGTGCCAGCTCACAGAGGAGTAGGGGGGATAGCAATCAGCCCCAGCATTTT.

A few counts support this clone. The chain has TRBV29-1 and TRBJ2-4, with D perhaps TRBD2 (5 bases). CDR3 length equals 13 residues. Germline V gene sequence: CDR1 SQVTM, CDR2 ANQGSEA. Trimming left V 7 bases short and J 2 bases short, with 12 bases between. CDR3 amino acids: CSAGLGTKNIQYF. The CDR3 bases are TGCAGCGCGGGATTGGGGACCAAAAACATTCAGTACTTC. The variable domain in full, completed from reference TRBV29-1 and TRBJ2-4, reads SAVISQKPSRDICQRGTSLTIQCQVDSQVTMMFWYRQQPGQSLTLIATANQGSEATYESGFVIDKFPISRPNLTFSTLTVSNMSPEDSSIYLCSAGLGTKNIQYFGAGTRLSVL.

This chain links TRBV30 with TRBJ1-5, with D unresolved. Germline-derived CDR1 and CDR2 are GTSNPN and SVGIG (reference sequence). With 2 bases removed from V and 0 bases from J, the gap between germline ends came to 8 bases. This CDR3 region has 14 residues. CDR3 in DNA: TGTGCCTGGAGTTCCAGCAATAGCAATCAGCCCCAGCATTTT. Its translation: CAWSSSNSNQPQHF. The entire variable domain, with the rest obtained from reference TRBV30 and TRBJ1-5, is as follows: SQTIHQWPATLVQPVGSPLSLECTVEGTSNPNLYWYRQAAGRGLQLLFYSVGIGQISSEVPQNLSASRPQDRQFILSSKKLLLSDSGFYLCAWSSSNSNQPQHFGDGTRLSIL.

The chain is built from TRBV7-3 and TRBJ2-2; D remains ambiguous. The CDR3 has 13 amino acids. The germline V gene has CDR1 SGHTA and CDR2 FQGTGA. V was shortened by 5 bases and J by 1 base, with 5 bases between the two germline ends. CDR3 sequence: CASSGLNTGELFF. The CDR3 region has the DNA TGTGCCAGCAGCGGGCTGAACACCGGGGAGCTGTTTTTT.

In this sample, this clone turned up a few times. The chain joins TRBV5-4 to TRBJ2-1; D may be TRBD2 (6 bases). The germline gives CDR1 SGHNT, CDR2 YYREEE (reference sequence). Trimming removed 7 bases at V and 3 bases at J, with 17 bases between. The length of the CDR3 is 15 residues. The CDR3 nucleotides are TGTGCCAGCTCTATGGGACTTTCGTTCTACAATGAGCAGTTCTTC. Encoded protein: CASSMGLSFYNEQFF.

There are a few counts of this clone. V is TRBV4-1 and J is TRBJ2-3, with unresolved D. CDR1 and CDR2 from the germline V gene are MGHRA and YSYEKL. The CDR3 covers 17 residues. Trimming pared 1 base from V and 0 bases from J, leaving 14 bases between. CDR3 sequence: CASSQAHGATSTDTQYF. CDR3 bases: TGCGCCAGCAGCCAAGCACACGGAGCCACTAGCACAGATACGCAGTATTTT.

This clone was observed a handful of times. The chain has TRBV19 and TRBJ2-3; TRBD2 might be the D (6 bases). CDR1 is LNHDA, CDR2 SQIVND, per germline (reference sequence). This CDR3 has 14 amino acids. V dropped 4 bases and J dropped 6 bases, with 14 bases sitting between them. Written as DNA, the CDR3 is TGTGCCAGTAGTACGCCCGGGACTGTGGATACGCAGTATTTT. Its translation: CASSTPGTVDTQYF.

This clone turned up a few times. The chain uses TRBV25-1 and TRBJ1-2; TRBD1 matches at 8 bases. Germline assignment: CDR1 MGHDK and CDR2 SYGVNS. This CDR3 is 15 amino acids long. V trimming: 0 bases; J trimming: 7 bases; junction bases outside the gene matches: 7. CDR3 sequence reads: CASSEYTTGGIGYTF. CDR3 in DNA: TGTGCCAGCAGTGAATATACTACAGGGGGGATTGGCTACACCTTC.

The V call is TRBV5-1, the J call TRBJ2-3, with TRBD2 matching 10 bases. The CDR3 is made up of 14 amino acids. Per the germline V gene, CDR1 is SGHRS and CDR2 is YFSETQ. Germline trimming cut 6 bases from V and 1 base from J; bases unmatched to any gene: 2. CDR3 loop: CASIGTSGTDTQYF. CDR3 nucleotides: TGCGCCAGCATCGGGACTAGCGGCACAGATACGCAGTATTTT.

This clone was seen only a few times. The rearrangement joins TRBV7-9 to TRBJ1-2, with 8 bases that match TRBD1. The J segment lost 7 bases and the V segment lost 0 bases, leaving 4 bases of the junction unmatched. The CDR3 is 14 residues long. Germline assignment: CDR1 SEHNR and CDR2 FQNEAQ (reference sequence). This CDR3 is CASSLAAGGFGYTF. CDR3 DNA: TGTGCCAGCAGCTTAGCGGCAGGGGGCTTTGGCTACACCTTC.

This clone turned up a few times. The CDR3: CSVDWGQLSYNYGYTF. In DNA form, the CDR3 reads TGCAGCGTTGATTGGGGACAGCTCAGTTATAACTATGGCTACACCTTC. The chain is built from TRBV29-1 and TRBJ1-2; 7 nucleotides match TRBD1. This CDR3 has 16 amino acids. CDR1 and CDR2 from the germline V gene are SQVTM and ANQGSEA. Trimming at V came to 3 bases and at J to 1 base, leaving 11 bases not matched to a gene.

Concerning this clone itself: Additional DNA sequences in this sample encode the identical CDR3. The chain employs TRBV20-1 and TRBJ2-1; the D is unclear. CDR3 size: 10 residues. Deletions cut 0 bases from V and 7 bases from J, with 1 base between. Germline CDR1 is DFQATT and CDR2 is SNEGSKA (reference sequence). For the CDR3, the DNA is TGCAGTGCTAGAGATAATGAGCAGTTCTTC. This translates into CSARDNEQFF.

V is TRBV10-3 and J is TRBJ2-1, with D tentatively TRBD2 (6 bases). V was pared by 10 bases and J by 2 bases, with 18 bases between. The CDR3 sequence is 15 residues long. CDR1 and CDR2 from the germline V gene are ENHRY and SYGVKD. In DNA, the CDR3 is TGTGCCACCTTACCTAGCGAGGTAACCTACAATGAGCAGTTCTTC. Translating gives CATLPSEVTYNEQFF.

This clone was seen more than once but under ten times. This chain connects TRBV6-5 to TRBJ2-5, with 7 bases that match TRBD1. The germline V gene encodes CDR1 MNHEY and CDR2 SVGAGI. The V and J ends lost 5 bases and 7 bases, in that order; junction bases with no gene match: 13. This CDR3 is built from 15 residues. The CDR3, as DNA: TGTGCCAGCAGTACGACAGGGAGTGTCTTGGGGACCCAGTACTTC. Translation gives CASSTTGSVLGTQYF.